The 16 T cell receptor beta chains given below trace back to one sample, sequenced in a study of tissue T cells after allogeneic stem cell transplantation. The method was immunoSEQ multiplex PCR; TCRdb's version includes in-frame clones alone and lacks a portion of them. The repertoire holds 25,000 to 30,000 clones, with roughly 89% as singletons. The sample in question was blood, obtained before transplantation. The receptors come from a male donor older than 55 who later had graft-versus-host disease after an allogeneic stem cell transplant.

The chain carries TRBV7-9 and TRBJ2-2; D call uncertain. Per the germline V gene, CDR1 is SEHNR and CDR2 is FQNEAQ (reference sequence). CDR3 size: 12 residues. V lost 4 bases to trimming and J lost 7 bases, with 7 bases between them. This CDR3 is CASSSPYGELFF. CDR3 DNA sequence: TGTGCCAGCAGCTCTCCCTACGGGGAGCTGTTTTTT.

This chain joins TRBV5-6 and TRBJ1-3, with TRBD1 matching 11 bases. The V and J ends lost 3 bases and 0 bases, in that order; junction bases with no gene match: 8. The length of the CDR3 is 18 residues. Germline V lookup: CDR1 SGHDT, CDR2 YYEEEE. The CDR3 bases are TGTGCCAGCAGCTGGACAGGGGGCGCAGCCCTCTCTGGAAACACCATATATTTT. It is translated as CASSWTGGAALSGNTIYF.

The chain recombines TRBV14 with TRBJ1-5; no firm D call. The CDR3 totals 13 residues. Trimming took off 3 bases at V and 4 bases at J, with 7 bases between the two ends. The germline V gene has CDR1 SGHDN and CDR2 FVKESK. The CDR3 reads CASSQSLNQPQHF. The DNA of the CDR3 is TGTGCCAGCAGCCAGTCCTTAAATCAGCCCCAGCATTTT.

V is TRBV2 and J is TRBJ2-5, with 8 bases fitting TRBD2. V was clipped by 7 bases and J by 4 bases; unmatched bases: 11. This CDR3 has 15 amino acids. Germline V lookup: CDR1 SNHLY, CDR2 FYNNEI. The CDR3: CASTASGGRTETQYF. The CDR3 region has the DNA TGTGCCAGCACCGCTTCAGGCGGGAGGACAGAGACCCAGTACTTC. The variable domain in full, completed from reference TRBV2 and TRBJ2-5, reads EPEVTQTPSHQVTQMGQEVILRCVPISNHLYFYWYRQILGQKVEFLVSFYNNEISEKSEIFDDQFSVERPDGSNFTLKIRSTKLEDSAMYFCASTASGGRTETQYFGPGTRLLVL.

V usage is TRBV4-1 and J usage is TRBJ1-2; unclear D gene. The germline CDR1 and CDR2 sequences are MGHRA and YSYEKL. V was clipped by 2 bases and J by 4 bases, with 8 bases between them. The CDR3 consists of 13 residues. The CDR3 nucleotides are TGCGCCAGCAGCCAATCGGACTCCTATGGCTACACCTTC. This codes for CASSQSDSYGYTF.

This rearrangement joins TRBV6-5 to TRBJ1-4; 7 positions match TRBD1. Germline values: CDR1 MNHEY, CDR2 SVGAGI. Trimming removed 8 bases from V and 2 bases from J; junction bases left unmatched: 5. This CDR3 is 14 amino acids long. This chain's CDR3 is CASGDRATNEKLFF. The DNA of the CDR3 is TGTGCCAGCGGCGACAGGGCTACTAATGAAAAACTGTTTTTT.

The table lists this clone with a few counts. The chain recombines TRBV7-9 with TRBJ1-3; a weak D match, TRBD1 (6 bases). This CDR3 comprises 16 residues. The germline gives CDR1 SEHNR, CDR2 FQNEAQ (reference sequence). V lost 4 bases and J lost 1, with 14 bases in between. The CDR3 sequence: CASSSPYRESGNTIYF. The DNA of the CDR3 is TGTGCCAGCAGCTCGCCCTACAGGGAGTCTGGAAACACCATATATTTT.

V usage is TRBV4-2 and J usage is TRBJ1-3; D uncertain. The CDR3 length is 15 residues. Germline V gene lookup returns CDR1 LGHNA and CDR2 YNFKEQ. Between the trimmed V and J ends, which lost 1 base and 0 bases, there was a span of 7 bases. Here the CDR3 DNA reads TGTGCCAGCAGCCAAGTCAGGAACTCTGGAAACACCATATATTTT. Translation gives CASSQVRNSGNTIYF.

The chain uses TRBV18 and TRBJ2-5; TRBD1 aligns across 10 bases. The CDR3 sequence is 15 residues long. The V segment lost 2 bases and the J segment 5 bases; nucleotides outside the gene matches: 5. Per the germline V gene, CDR1 is KGHSH and CDR2 is LQKENI. The CDR3, as DNA: TGTGCCAGCTCACCAGGGGACAGGGGTCCGGAGACCCAGTACTTC. Encoded protein: CASSPGDRGPETQYF.

The V and J genes are TRBV24-1 and TRBJ1-5, with 7 bases identical to TRBD1. J lost 5 bases, V lost 5 bases, and 14 bases had no gene match. The V gene's germline CDR1 is KGHDR and CDR2 SFDVKD. The CDR3 is 17 residues long. In DNA, the CDR3 is TGTGCCACCAGTGGGGCCTCCGGGACAGCAAACCATCAGCCCCAGCATTTT. Translation gives CATSGASGTANHQPQHF.

The rearrangement joins TRBV2 to TRBJ1-4, with 10 bases matching TRBD1. After removal of 1 base from V and 6 bases from J, the junction contained 5 bases not matched to a gene. Looked up from germline, CDR1 is SNHLY and CDR2 is FYNNEI. This CDR3 has 16 residues. The CDR3 loop is CASSEGGTGDDEKLFF. For the CDR3, the DNA is TGTGCCAGCAGTGAAGGGGGGACAGGGGACGATGAAAAACTGTTTTTT.

This clone was recorded a few times. The rearrangement uses TRBV5-6 and TRBJ1-3, with D hard to call. The V and J ends lost 6 bases and 3 bases respectively, with 13 bases between them. Germline lookup yields CDR1 SGHDT and CDR2 YYEEEE. This CDR3 is 14 amino acids long. In nucleotides, the CDR3 is TGTGCCAGCATGGACGCGCGGGTTGGAAACACCATATATTTT. Translating gives CASMDARVGNTIYF.

The chain carries TRBV5-6 and TRBJ1-6; D uncertain. CDR3 length: 14 amino acids. Germline loops: CDR1 SGHDT, CDR2 YYEEEE. V was trimmed by 4 bases and J by 6 bases, leaving 11 bases between them. CDR3: CASSQTASNSPLHF. The CDR3 DNA sequence: TGTGCCAGCAGCCAAACAGCTAGTAATTCACCCCTCCACTTT. Supplemented by reference TRBV5-6 and TRBJ1-6, the full variable domain reads DAGVTQSPTHLIKTRGQQVTLRCSPKSGHDTVSWYQQALGQGPQFIFQYYEEEERQRGNFPDRFSGHQFPNYSSELNVNALLLGDSALYLCASSQTASNSPLHFGNGTRLTVT.

The chain recombines TRBV19 with TRBJ1-1; D not resolved. From germline, CDR1 is LNHDA and CDR2 SQIVND (reference sequence). Trimming cost V 2 bases and J 2 bases, with 6 bases left between them. This CDR3 is 13 amino acids long. The DNA for the CDR3 is TGTGCCAGTAGTATAATCGGCAACACTGAAGCTTTCTTT. Encoded protein: CASSIIGNTEAFF.

The chain uses TRBV18 and TRBJ2-4, with a tentative D call TRBD1 (5 bases). The CDR3 spans 17 residues. Germline-derived CDR1 and CDR2 are KGHSH and LQKENI. V gave up 3 bases and J gave up 1 base, with 16 bases separating them. The CDR3 loop is CASSPSEQWGAKNIQYF. CDR3 nucleotides: TGTGCCAGCTCACCTTCAGAACAATGGGGCGCCAAAAACATTCAGTACTTC.

V is TRBV18 and J is TRBJ2-7; 7 bases line up with TRBD1. Germline CDR1 is KGHSH and CDR2 is LQKENI. The ends lost 3 bases at V and 3 bases at J; junction bases unmatched: 11. The CDR3 is 16 residues long. The DNA of the CDR3 is TGTGCCAGCTCACCCTTAAGGACAGGCTGGGGCTACGAGCAGTACTTC. It translates to CASSPLRTGWGYEQYF.